A selection of T cell receptor beta chains follows, all from one sample in a study of OX40 agonist ivuxolimab in advanced cancers. The assay was immunoSEQ multiplex PCR, and TCRdb's table has in-frame clones only and misses some. The data hold about 36,000 clones, with around 73% observed a single time. The source was CD4+ or CD8+ T cells sorted from blood, collected in a trial of the OX40 agonist ivuxolimab. These receptors were collected from an adult with an advanced solid tumor such as melanoma, head and neck, liver or kidney cancer. Each CDR3 is given with its conserved first and last residue. D genes are given only for firm matches. Part of the rows lack a size; the others show once, few, many or a class for expanded clones.

size	J	D	V	length	DNA	CDR3
-	TRBJ1-2	-	TRBV7-8	15	TGTGCCAGCAGCCTATCGGAAGGGGAAGGTTATGGCTACACCTTC	CASSLSEGEGYGYTF
few	TRBJ2-1	TRBD2	TRBV5-4	15	TGTGCCAGCAGCCCCGGTACTAGCGGTTACAATGAGCAGTTCTTC	CASSPGTSGYNEQFF
-	TRBJ2-7	TRBD2	TRBV7-8	14	TGTGCCAGCAGCGGAGCGGGAGGGCACAACGAGCAGTACTTC	CASSGAGGHNEQYF
-	TRBJ1-4	-	TRBV2	16	TGTGCCAGCAGTGATGCGTACATCGCAACTAATGAAAAACTGTTTTTT	CASSDAYIATNEKLFF
-	TRBJ2-2	-	TRBV4-1	14	TGCGCCAGCAGCCTAAGGGTTTCCACCGGGGAGCTGTTTTTT	CASSLRVSTGELFF
-	TRBJ1-2	-	TRBV6-1	15	TGTGCCAGCAGCCAGGACGGGGGATATAACTATGGCTACACCTTC	CASSQDGGYNYGYTF
-	TRBJ1-6	-	TRBV30	13	TGTGCCTGGAGTGTAAAGGTTGATTCACCCCTCCACTTT	CAWSVKVDSPLHF
once	TRBJ2-1	-	TRBV19	12	TGTGCCAGTAGTATTGGTCGGGCGGAGCAGTTCTTC	CASSIGRAEQFF
few	TRBJ2-7	-	TRBV18	13	TGTGCCAGCTCACCCCCCCGAGGGGACGAGCAGTACTTC	CASSPPRGDEQYF
-	TRBJ2-7	TRBD2	TRBV2	15	TGTGCCAGCACCCCCAATAGCGGGGGCCTTAACGAGCAGTACTTC	CASTPNSGGLNEQYF
-	TRBJ2-1	-	TRBV5-4	12	TGTGCCAGCAGCTTGGATTACAATGAGCAGTTCTTC	CASSLDYNEQFF
-	TRBJ2-1	-	TRBV30	15	TGTGCCTTGGCAGGGGGAGGCGGGACGAACAATGAGCAGTTCTTC	CALAGGGGTNNEQFF
-	TRBJ2-1	-	TRBV6-5	16	TGTGCCAGCAGTTACTCGTTAGGGACACCCTACAATGAGCAGTTCTTC	CASSYSLGTPYNEQFF
-	TRBJ2-2	-	TRBV28	16	TGTGCCAGCAGTTTTCCTGGGTGGAGTAACACCGGGGAGCTGTTTTTT	CASSFPGWSNTGELFF
-	TRBJ1-4	TRBD1	TRBV11-2	15	TGTGCCAGCAGCACAACCGGGACAGGGGGGGAAAAACTGTTTTTT	CASSTTGTGGEKLFF
few	TRBJ2-7	-	TRBV5-5	14	TGTGCCAGCAGCTGGGACCAGGTTGCCTACGAGCAGTACTTC	CASSWDQVAYEQYF
-	TRBJ1-6	-	TRBV27	17	TGTGCCAGCAGTCCCAGTGTTTTCAGCTCCTATAATTCACCCCTCCACTTT	CASSPSVFSSYNSPLHF
-	TRBJ1-1	-	TRBV7-8	15	TGTGCCAGCAGCTTAGCGCGGACAAGGTCCACTGAAGCTTTCTTT	CASSLARTRSTEAFF
few	TRBJ1-2	-	TRBV6-5	16	TGTGCCAGCAGTTTATCCCCATCGACAGCTAACTATGGCTACACCTTC	CASSLSPSTANYGYTF
-	TRBJ1-2	TRBD1	TRBV5-4	17	TGTGCCAGCAGCGCCTCACAGGGGAAGGGGTCTCTCTATGGCTACACCTTC	CASSASQGKGSLYGYTF
-	TRBJ2-5	-	TRBV7-3	12	TGTGCCAGCAGCTTAACCGTCGAGACCCAGTACTTC	CASSLTVETQYF
-	TRBJ2-5	-	TRBV7-8	14	TGTGCCAGCAGCTTCGGACGGAACCAAGAGACCCAGTACTTC	CASSFGRNQETQYF
-	TRBJ1-4	-	TRBV28	15	TGTGCCAGCAGTCCCCGAACAGGGTGGGACGAAAAACTGTTTTTT	CASSPRTGWDEKLFF
once	TRBJ2-7	-	TRBV2	13	TGTGCCAGCAGCGAATTCGACTCCTACGAGCAGTACTTC	CASSEFDSYEQYF
-	TRBJ2-7	TRBD1	TRBV19	16	TGTGCCAGTAGTATTGCGGGGACAGGGGACTACTACGAGCAGTACTTC	CASSIAGTGDYYEQYF
-	TRBJ1-2	TRBD1	TRBV30	16	TGTGCCTGGAGCGACCGGGACAGGGCCCTAATCTATGGCTACACCTTC	CAWSDRDRALIYGYTF
-	TRBJ2-3	TRBD2	TRBV9	14	TGTGCCAGCAGCATAGCGGGAGAAACAGATACGCAGTATTTT	CASSIAGETDTQYF
-	TRBJ2-7	TRBD2	TRBV27	15	TGTGCCAGCAGTATACTAGCGGGGAGCTCCTACGAGCAGTACTTC	CASSILAGSSYEQYF
-	TRBJ1-2	TRBD1	TRBV15	15	TGTGCCACCAGCAGGTGGACAGGGCCTAACTATGGCTACACCTTC	CATSRWTGPNYGYTF
-	TRBJ2-7	-	TRBV14	11	TGTGCCAGCAGCCCCCCCTACGAGCAGTACTTC	CASSPPYEQYF
-	TRBJ1-1	TRBD1	TRBV4-3	14	TGCGCCAGCAGCCTTGGGACAGGGAACACTGAAGCTTTCTTT	CASSLGTGNTEAFF
-	TRBJ2-7	TRBD2	TRBV27	18	TGTGCCAGCAGTTTGCGGGCGGGAGCGGGCCTAAGCTCCTACGAGCAGTACTTC	CASSLRAGAGLSSYEQYF
-	TRBJ2-3	TRBD2	TRBV4-3	15	TGCGCCAGCAGCCCCGGGACTAGCAGCACAGATACGCAGTATTTT	CASSPGTSSTDTQYF
-	TRBJ2-7	TRBD1	TRBV6-5	13	TGTGCCAGCAGTCCAGGGGGCCGGTACGAGCAGTACTTC	CASSPGGRYEQYF
-	TRBJ2-2	TRBD2	TRBV9	18	TGTGCCAGCAGCGTAGAAACACTAGCGGGAGTGAACACCGGGGAGCTGTTTTTT	CASSVETLAGVNTGELFF
-	TRBJ2-7	TRBD2	TRBV7-9	14	TGTGCCAGCAGCCCCACTAGCGGGAGTTACGAGCAGTACTTC	CASSPTSGSYEQYF
-	TRBJ1-5	TRBD1	TRBV6-5	14	TGTGCCAGCAGCGCCGGACAGGGCAATCAGCCCCAGCATTTT	CASSAGQGNQPQHF
once	TRBJ1-5	-	TRBV6-5	15	TGTGCCAGCAGTATCTCTGGTGGAAGCAATCAGCCCCAGCATTTT	CASSISGGSNQPQHF
-	TRBJ2-7	-	TRBV10-1	13	TGCGCCAGCAGTGAGGAGGGAAGCCCCGAGCAGTACTTC	CASSEEGSPEQYF
-	TRBJ2-5	-	TRBV6-5	15	TGTGCCAGCAGTGCTTTTCGGCGAAACCAAGAGACCCAGTACTTC	CASSAFRRNQETQYF
few	TRBJ1-5	-	TRBV5-8	15	TGTGCCAGCAGTTCAGGGACGTCGACGATCATGGCCCAGCATTTT	CASSSGTSTIMAQHF
-	TRBJ1-1	TRBD1	TRBV6-5	14	TGTGCCAGCAGTTACAGATCAGGGGGCCCTGAAGCTTTCTTT	CASSYRSGGPEAFF
few	TRBJ2-7	-	TRBV28	12	TGTGCCAGCAGAGGTACAACGGGGGAGCAGTACTTC	CASRGTTGEQYF
-	TRBJ2-7	-	TRBV11-2	14	TGTGCCAGCAGCTTAGGTGGTGGGGTCGGCGAGCAGTACTTC	CASSLGGGVGEQYF
-	TRBJ1-1	-	TRBV7-9	12	TGTGCCAGCAGCTTCCAGAACACTGAAGCTTTCTTT	CASSFQNTEAFF
-	TRBJ1-5	-	TRBV6-4	12	TGTGCCACCTATCAGGGTACTCAGCCCCAGCATTTT	CATYQGTQPQHF
-	TRBJ2-1	TRBD2	TRBV29-1	12	TGCAGCGTTGAGGCTAGCGGGAGGGAGCAGTTCTTC	CSVEASGREQFF
-	TRBJ2-2	TRBD1	TRBV7-9	15	TGTGCCAGCAGCTTAGGGACAGGGGGCTTCGGGGAGCTGTTTTTT	CASSLGTGGFGELFF
few	TRBJ2-3	-	TRBV5-1	13	TGCGCCAGCAGCCCGTTGTACGCAGATACGCAGTATTTT	CASSPLYADTQYF
-	TRBJ2-2	-	TRBV10-3	16	TGTGCCATCAGTGAGTCGATGGACAGAGACACCGGGGAGCTGTTTTTT	CAISESMDRDTGELFF
-	TRBJ2-2	-	TRBV30	14	TGTGCCTGGAGTCACACGTGGAGCACCGGGGAGCTGTTTTTT	CAWSHTWSTGELFF
-	TRBJ2-1	-	TRBV27	15	TGTGCCAGCAGTCCTACCCAGACACAATACAATGAGCAGTTCTTC	CASSPTQTQYNEQFF
-	TRBJ2-5	TRBD1	TRBV5-8	14	TGTGCCAGCAGCCCGGGCAGGGGGTTGGGGACCCAGTACTTC	CASSPGRGLGTQYF
-	TRBJ1-5	-	TRBV7-8	15	TGTGCCAGCAGCACCTCAGGGACTATGAATCAGCCCCAGCATTTT	CASSTSGTMNQPQHF
-	TRBJ1-2	-	TRBV7-2	12	TGTGCCAGCAGCCCGAGGTCCCATGGCTACACCTTC	CASSPRSHGYTF
-	TRBJ2-3	-	TRBV14	14	TGTGCCAGCAGCCAACGATATGGAGCAGATACGCAGTATTTT	CASSQRYGADTQYF
-	TRBJ2-3	-	TRBV6-1	16	TGTGCCAGCAGTGAATTCCCCGGGACACCCACAGATACGCAGTATTTT	CASSEFPGTPTDTQYF
few	TRBJ2-5	-	TRBV7-9	13	TGTGCCAGCAGCTTACCAGGGTCCGAGACCCAGTACTTC	CASSLPGSETQYF
-	TRBJ2-1	TRBD1	TRBV5-1	13	TGCGCCAGCAGCTGGGGGACAGGGGTTGAGCAGTTCTTC	CASSWGTGVEQFF